These 27 T cell receptor beta chains originate from one sample sequenced in a study of blood T cell repertoires in COVID-19. The assay was immunoSEQ multiplex PCR, and TCRdb's table has in-frame clones only and misses some. The data show approximately 430,000 clones, 86% seen once. Sequencing was performed on peripheral blood. These receptors all stem from a young woman with active or convalescent COVID-19.

This rearrangement joins TRBV5-4 to TRBJ2-7; 11 nucleotides match TRBD1. CDR1 and CDR2 from the germline V gene are SGHNT and YYREEE (reference sequence). CDR3 length: 15 amino acids. V shed 3 bases and J 1 base; nucleotides not matched to a gene: 3. CDR3 region: CASSWTGGASYEQYF. The CDR3 bases are TGTGCCAGCAGCTGGACAGGGGGCGCATCCTACGAGCAGTACTTC.

This clone has only one observation. V and J are TRBV6-5 and TRBJ2-7; TRBD2 matches 7 bases. Per the germline V gene, CDR1 is MNHEY and CDR2 is SVGAGI. V was pared by 4 bases and J by 5 bases, with 11 bases of the junction left unmatched. This CDR3 comprises 15 residues. For the CDR3, the DNA is TGTGCCAGCAGTTCGCCCCGCGGGGGATCCCACGAGCAGTACTTC. As protein: CASSSPRGGSHEQYF.

The chain uses TRBV27 and TRBJ1-6, with D unclear. Germline lookup yields CDR1 MNHEY and CDR2 SMNVEV (reference sequence). This CDR3 is built from 12 residues. Trimming left V 4 bases short and J 9 bases short, with 7 bases between. CDR3 coding DNA: TGTGCCAGCAGTTCGGGTGGTTCACCCCTCCACTTT. Translation: CASSSGGSPLHF.

The V and J genes are TRBV30 and TRBJ2-3; 11 bases fit TRBD2. Germline V gene sequence: CDR1 GTSNPN, CDR2 SVGIG (reference sequence). The CDR3 covers 22 residues. The V segment lost 5 bases and the J segment 3 bases; nucleotides outside the gene matches: 28. As DNA, the CDR3 is TGTGCCTGGGCGGGACTAGCGGTCGGCGAGGGTCTGGGCTTTAGTGGAACAGATACGCAGTATTTT. Its translation: CAWAGLAVGEGLGFSGTDTQYF.

V usage is TRBV7-9 and J usage is TRBJ1-2, with D maybe TRBD1 (5 bases). In germline, CDR1 is SEHNR, CDR2 FQNEAQ (reference sequence). The CDR3 is 13 amino acids. The germline V and J ends were trimmed by 1 base and 3 bases, with 6 bases remaining between them. For the CDR3, the DNA is TGTGCCAGCAGCTTAGAAGGGGACTATGGCTACACCTTC. This gives the protein CASSLEGDYGYTF.

The genes are TRBV6-4 and TRBJ2-1, with TRBD1 matching 8 bases. V shed 4 bases and J 0 bases; nucleotides not matched to a gene: 5. The CDR3 sequence is 16 residues long. Germline V gene data show CDR1 as MRHNA and CDR2 as SNTAGT. The CDR3 DNA sequence: TGTGCCAGCAGTGTCCAGGGGGCAGTCTCCTACAATGAGCAGTTCTTC. Its translation is CASSVQGAVSYNEQFF.

This clone was seen a single time. The chain carries TRBV6-6 and TRBJ2-3; TRBD2 agrees at 10 bases. CDR3 length: 15 amino acids. After removal of 9 bases from V and 5 bases from J, the junction contained 11 bases not matched to a gene. CDR1 and CDR2 (germline): MNHNY, SVGAGI (reference sequence). This chain's CDR3 is CASSDAAGGVDTQYF. CDR3 bases: TGTGCCAGTTCCGACGCAGCGGGAGGGGTAGATACGCAGTATTTT.

The chain joins TRBV5-1 to TRBJ1-1; perhaps TRBD1 as D (5 bases). Trimming shortened V by 4 bases and J by 1 base, and 14 bases separated the two germline ends. This CDR3 contains 15 residues. The germline V gene encodes CDR1 SGHRS and CDR2 YFSETQ. The CDR3, as DNA: TGCGCCAGCAGCGGGGTGGGGGGAAGGAACACTGAAGCTTTCTTT. Amino acid sequence: CASSGVGGRNTEAFF.

V and J are TRBV18 and TRBJ2-7; D is ambiguous. The V and J ends lost 0 bases and 2 bases respectively, with 11 bases between them. In germline, CDR1 is KGHSH, CDR2 LQKENI. The CDR3 contains 15 residues. The CDR3 sequence is CASSPPYTLAYEQYF. For the CDR3, the DNA is TGTGCCAGCTCACCACCGTATACCCTAGCCTACGAGCAGTACTTC.

The count of this clone is one. This chain connects TRBV2 to TRBJ2-1; weak D call: TRBD2 (6 bases). Germline CDR1 is SNHLY and CDR2 is FYNNEI. Trimming took off 7 bases at V and 2 bases at J, with 15 bases between the two ends. This CDR3 has 15 residues. The CDR3 reads CASIQRAITYNEQFF. In DNA form, the CDR3 reads TGTGCCAGCATCCAGCGGGCAATCACCTACAATGAGCAGTTCTTC.

V and J are TRBV5-1 and TRBJ1-1; no firm D call. The CDR3 totals 16 residues. Looked up from germline, CDR1 is SGHRS and CDR2 is YFSETQ. V was clipped by 4 bases and J by 0 bases, with 16 bases between them. The CDR3 DNA follows: TGCGCCAGCAGCCGCTGGCCGACGGAGATGAACACTGAAGCTTTCTTT. Its translation is CASSRWPTEMNTEAFF.

The chain is built from TRBV6-4 and TRBJ1-1; 7 bases agree with TRBD1. In germline, CDR1 is MRHNA, CDR2 SNTAGT. This CDR3 spans 13 amino acids. Losses at the gene ends were 0 bases for V and 11 bases for J; bases not matched to a gene: 6. As DNA, the CDR3 is TGTGCCAGCAGTGACTCTGGGACAGAAAAGGCTTTCTTT. Residues: CASSDSGTEKAFF.

This sequence joins TRBV6-6 and TRBJ1-2, with 7 bases identical to TRBD1. V dropped 0 bases and J dropped 8; count of bases not matched to a gene: 12. Germline V gene data show CDR1 as MNHNY and CDR2 as SVGAGI (reference sequence). The CDR3 covers 16 residues. In DNA form, the CDR3 reads TGTGCCAGCAGTTACTCCGAGACAGGGTCGCCCCTGGGCTACACCTTC. Translating gives CASSYSETGSPLGYTF.

The CDR3 reads CASSEAIGQGSYEQYF. CDR3 coding DNA: TGTGCCAGCAGTGAAGCGATAGGACAGGGGTCCTACGAGCAGTACTTC. V and J are TRBV6-1 and TRBJ2-7; 9 bases fit TRBD1. V shed 0 bases and J 1 base; nucleotides not matched to a gene: 4. The CDR3 length is 16 residues. The V gene's germline CDR1 is MNHNS and CDR2 SASEGT.

This clone was picked up a small number of times. The chain is built from TRBV5-6 and TRBJ1-2; 9 positions agree with TRBD1. CDR1 is SGHDT and CDR2 is YYEEEE in the germline V gene. V was clipped by 2 bases and J by 4 bases; unmatched bases: 6. CDR3 length: 15 amino acids. The CDR3 region has the DNA TGTGCCAGCAGCTTTTCTGGACAGGGGTCCTATGGCTACACCTTC. Residues: CASSFSGQGSYGYTF. The complete variable domain, with remaining parts taken from reference TRBV5-6 and TRBJ1-2, reads DAGVTQSPTHLIKTRGQQVTLRCSPKSGHDTVSWYQQALGQGPQFIFQYYEEEERQRGNFPDRFSGHQFPNYSSELNVNALLLGDSALYLCASSFSGQGSYGYTFGSGTRLTVV.

V gene TRBV10-1 combines with J gene TRBJ2-1; the match to TRBD2 covers 7 bases. The trim removed 2 bases at V and 5 bases at J, leaving 6 bases unmatched. This CDR3 has 15 residues. Germline loops: CDR1 WNHNN, CDR2 SYGVQD (reference sequence). CDR3 nucleotides: TGCGCCAGCAGTGAGCCGGGAGGTTCCGACAATGAGCAGTTCTTC. Protein product: CASSEPGGSDNEQFF.

The chain has TRBV6-5 and TRBJ2-7; TRBD2 might be the D (6 bases). The CDR3 extends over 15 amino acids. Germline loops: CDR1 MNHEY, CDR2 SVGAGI. V was pared by 0 bases and J by 7 bases, with 16 bases between. DNA for the CDR3: TGTGCCAGCAGTTACTCCGGGGGACCTCTACGAGAGCAGTACTTC. It is translated as CASSYSGGPLREQYF.

This rearrangement joins TRBV2 to TRBJ2-7, with TRBD1 matching 8 bases. Per germline, CDR1 SNHLY and CDR2 FYNNEI. The J segment lost 4 bases and the V segment lost 3 bases, leaving 8 bases of the junction unmatched. CDR3 size: 15 residues. CDR3 DNA: TGTGCCAGCAGTGACCCGGGACAGGCGGAATACGAGCAGTACTTC. Translation: CASSDPGQAEYEQYF.

The table lists this clone with a count of one. This chain links TRBV2 with TRBJ1-1; D gene unclear. The CDR3 extends over 14 amino acids. The germline V gene encodes CDR1 SNHLY and CDR2 FYNNEI. The V and J ends lost 2 bases and 6 bases respectively, with 13 bases between them. In nucleotides, the CDR3 is TGTGCCAGCAGTGAATCACTTGGTTTAGCTGAAGCTTTCTTT. Amino acids: CASSESLGLAEAFF. The variable domain in full, with the rest retrieved from reference TRBV2 and TRBJ1-1, is EPEVTQTPSHQVTQMGQEVILRCVPISNHLYFYWYRQILGQKVEFLVSFYNNEISEKSEIFDDQFSVERPDGSNFTLKIRSTKLEDSAMYFCASSESLGLAEAFFGQGTRLTVV.

The CDR3: CATSPSRGLEQYF. Written as DNA, the CDR3 is TGTGCCACCAGCCCTAGTCGCGGCCTCGAGCAGTACTTC. J is TRBJ2-7 and V is TRBV15; no reliable D call. V shed 5 bases and J shed 6 bases, with 14 bases lying between them. The CDR3 is 13 residues long. Germline lookup yields CDR1 LNHNV and CDR2 YYDKDF (reference sequence).

The V gene is TRBV6-4, the J gene TRBJ1-4; D uncertain. CDR3 size: 17 residues. The V and J ends lost 2 bases and 2 bases respectively, with 15 bases between them. The germline CDR1 and CDR2 sequences are MRHNA and SNTAGT. The CDR3 DNA sequence: TGTGCCAGCAGTGACGCTTTAAGTCGGTCTACTAATGAAAAACTGTTTTTT. Encoded protein: CASSDALSRSTNEKLFF.

This clone came up once. The V gene is TRBV7-2, the J gene TRBJ1-1; D ambiguous. Trimming left V 3 bases short and J 4 bases short, with 15 bases between. Germline lookup yields CDR1 SGHTA and CDR2 FQGNSA. This CDR3 spans 15 amino acids. The CDR3 DNA reads as TGTGCCAGCAGCTTTAGAGGCATCCTGGGCACTGAAGCTTTCTTT. This encodes CASSFRGILGTEAFF.

The chain is built from TRBV29-1 and TRBJ2-6, with a weak D call TRBD2 (6 bases). The V end was cut by 0 bases, the J end by 5 bases, with 14 bases between. Germline V gene sequence: CDR1 SQVTM, CDR2 ANQGSEA. The CDR3 contains 16 residues. In DNA, the CDR3 is TGCAGCGTTGAAGATCGGGGGTCGCCCAGGGCCAACGTCCTGACTTTC. This encodes CSVEDRGSPRANVLTF. The full variable domain, its missing parts supplied by reference TRBV29-1 and TRBJ2-6, is SAVISQKPSRDICQRGTSLTIQCQVDSQVTMMFWYRQQPGQSLTLIATANQGSEATYESGFVIDKFPISRPNLTFSTLTVSNMSPEDSSIYLCSVEDRGSPRANVLTFGAGSRLTVL.

V and J are TRBV28 and TRBJ1-5, with 7 bases lining up with TRBD1. CDR1 is MDHEN, CDR2 SYDVKM, per germline. Losses at the gene ends were 3 bases for V and 2 bases for J; bases not matched to a gene: 4. The CDR3 runs to 15 residues. The CDR3 is CASSFDRVGNQPQHF. The CDR3 DNA follows: TGTGCCAGCAGTTTTGACAGGGTGGGCAATCAGCCCCAGCATTTT.

J is TRBJ2-7 and V is TRBV19, with 9 nucleotides matching TRBD2. The CDR3 covers 16 residues. With 5 bases clipped from V and 0 bases from J, the junction kept 8 bases outside the gene matches. CDR1 is LNHDA and CDR2 is SQIVND in the germline V gene (reference sequence). In DNA form, the CDR3 reads TGTGCCAGTAGTTTCGTAGCGGGAGTGGCCTCCTACGAGCAGTACTTC. It codes for CASSFVAGVASYEQYF.

The chain links TRBV5-4 to TRBJ1-2; 11 bases agree with TRBD1. The CDR3 runs to 16 residues. Germline CDR1 and CDR2: SGHNT and YYREEE (reference sequence). J lost 6 bases, V lost 0 bases, and 7 bases had no gene match. The CDR3 nucleotides read TGTGCCAGCAGCTTGGTGATGGGACAGGGGGACCATGGCTACACCTTC. This gives the protein CASSLVMGQGDHGYTF. The whole variable domain, filled in from reference TRBV5-4 and TRBJ1-2, reads ETGVTQSPTHLIKTRGQQVTLRCSSQSGHNTVSWYQQALGQGPQFIFQYYREEENGRGNFPPRFSGLQFPNYSSELNVNALELDDSALYLCASSLVMGQGDHGYTFGSGTRLTVV.

The chain links TRBV29-1 to TRBJ1-5, with 8 bases identical to TRBD1. With 4 bases clipped from V and 2 bases from J, the junction kept 4 bases outside the gene matches. CDR1 is SQVTM and CDR2 is ANQGSEA in the germline V gene. The CDR3 has 14 amino acids. The CDR3 sequence is CSVVLGQGNQPQHF. The CDR3 DNA follows: TGCAGCGTTGTCTTGGGACAGGGCAATCAGCCCCAGCATTTT.